These T cell receptor beta chains were read from a single sample in a study of CD8 T cells in ankylosing spondylitis. TCRdb re-analysed the 5' RACE reads in MiXCR, keeping a single row per CDR3 protein. The repertoire holds a few hundred thousand distinct CDR3 sequences, with about a sixth as singletons. Sequenced: blood, either unsorted or a sorted T cell fraction (not recorded which). The receptors come from a male donor with ankylosing spondylitis. CDR3s include the opening cysteine and the closing phenylalanine or tryptophan. D genes are given only for firm matches. Clone size, where shown, is once, few, many, or a class for clones that have expanded.

d_gene	abundance	v_gene	j_gene	CDR3nt	CDR3aa
TRBD2	-	TRBV5-5	TRBJ2-2	TGTGCCAGCAGCTTGAGAGTGGCTAGCGGTAACACCGGGGAGCTGTTTTTT	CASSLRVASGNTGELFF
TRBD2	-	TRBV20-1	TRBJ2-1	TGCAGTGCTAGAGATCAATCAGGCAGAACTAGCGGGAGCTACAATGAGCAGTTCTTC	CSARDQSGRTSGSYNEQFF
-	-	TRBV28	TRBJ2-7	TGTGCCAGCAGTATCCGGGACGGTACCTACGAGCAGTACTTC	CASSIRDGTYEQYF
TRBD1	-	TRBV6-5	TRBJ1-1	TGTGCCAGCAGCTCAGGGGGGCTTGAAGCTTTCTTT	CASSSGGLEAFF
-	-	TRBV9	TRBJ1-6	TGTGCCAGCAGCGTAGATGGGGGAGCGAGTTCACCCCTCCACTTT	CASSVDGGASSPLHF
-	-	TRBV20-1	TRBJ1-6	TGCAGTGCTAGAGATAAAGAGGCAGGGCGTTATAATTCACCCCTCCACTTT	CSARDKEAGRYNSPLHF
TRBD1	-	TRBV12-3/TRBV12-4	TRBJ1-1	TGTGCCAGCAGGGCGGACAGGGCTGTCACTGAAGCTTTCTTT	CASRADRAVTEAFF
TRBD1	few	TRBV18	TRBJ2-7	TGTGCCAGCTCACCAAGACAGGGGGCCTCCTACGAGCAGTACTTC	CASSPRQGASYEQYF
TRBD2	-	TRBV9	TRBJ2-4	TGTGCCAGCAGCCCCACTAGCGGGCTAGCCAAAAACATTCAGTACTTC	CASSPTSGLAKNIQYF
-	-	TRBV18	TRBJ1-3	TGTGCCAGCTCACCTCAGGATTTCGCGAGTGGAAACACCATATATTTT	CASSPQDFASGNTIYF
-	few	TRBV28	TRBJ2-1	TGTGCCACATCGGAGAATGAGCAGTTCTTC	CATSENEQFF
-	-	TRBV5-1	TRBJ1-2	TGCGCCAGCAGCGGCGGGGGATCTAACTATGGCTACACCTTC	CASSGGGSNYGYTF
-	-	TRBV20-1	TRBJ1-1	TGCAGTGCCAGGACAAAGAACACTGAAGCTTTCTTT	CSARTKNTEAFF
-	-	TRBV4-3	TRBJ2-5	TGCGCCAGCAGCCACGCCCAAGGGGCGCGAATAGAGACCCAGTACTTC	CASSHAQGARIETQYF
TRBD1	-	TRBV4-3	TRBJ1-4	TGCGCCAGCAGCATGGGACAGGGTGCCGAAAAACTGTTTTTT	CASSMGQGAEKLFF
-	few	TRBV7-8	TRBJ2-7	TGTGCCAGCAGTAGTACTGGGCAGTCCTACGAGCAGTACTTC	CASSSTGQSYEQYF
-	few	TRBV20-1	TRBJ2-7	TGCAGTGCTAGAGATCACCGGGAGAGACAGGGCCTGTACTTC	CSARDHRERQGLYF
-	few	TRBV6-1	TRBJ1-5	TGTGCCAGCAGGGACCTTAAGGCCAATCAGCCCCAGCATTTT	CASRDLKANQPQHF
-	many	TRBV5-1	TRBJ2-1	TGCGCCAGCAGCTTGGTACACCGGGGAACCGATGGGATCTTC	CASSLVHRGTDGIF
-	-	TRBV6-2/TRBV6-3	TRBJ2-7	TGTGCCACCTCCCGCTCCGGGGGCTCCTACGAGCAGTACTTC	CATSRSGGSYEQYF
-	-	TRBV20-1	TRBJ2-3	TGCAGTGCCACCCACGGGAACAGCCCCACAGATACGCAGTATTTT	CSATHGNSPTDTQYF
TRBD2	few	TRBV6-1	TRBJ2-1	TGTGCCAGCAGCACCGGGGCGGGAGGGCCCTACAATGAGCAGTTCTTC	CASSTGAGGPYNEQFF
-	few	TRBV20-1	TRBJ1-1	TGCAGTGTACGGAGGGCCACTGAAGCTTTCTTT	CSVRRATEAFF
-	once	TRBV6-6	TRBJ2-7	TGTGCCAGCAGTTATGAGTTTAAGCAGTACTTC	CASSYEFKQYF
-	-	TRBV18	TRBJ1-2	TGTGCCAGCTCACCGGAGGGTCCGACGGGTTATGGCTACACCTTC	CASSPEGPTGYGYTF
-	-	TRBV5-5	TRBJ1-1	TGTGCCAGCAGCTTGGTGGCAGTTAGCACTGAAGCTTTCTTT	CASSLVAVSTEAFF
-	-	TRBV10-3	TRBJ1-5	TGTGCCATCAGTGATTTGAGGGGGGGCCAGCCCCAGCATTTT	CAISDLRGGQPQHF
-	few	TRBV20-1	TRBJ2-4	TGCAGTGCCGTGGCAGGCCCAGGAGTGAACATTCAGTACTTC	CSAVAGPGVNIQYF
-	once	TRBV2	TRBJ2-4	TGTGCCAGCAGTGGGGGTAGCCGGGGATTAAACATTCAGTACTTC	CASSGGSRGLNIQYF
-	-	TRBV5-1	TRBJ2-3	TGCGCCAGCAGCCCTACGGGACTCCTCACAGATACGCAGTATTTT	CASSPTGLLTDTQYF
TRBD2	few	TRBV28	TRBJ2-7	TGTGCCAGCAGTTTGCTAGCGGGAGTAGGCGGCCGCGAGCAGTACTTC	CASSLLAGVGGREQYF
-	-	TRBV7-2	TRBJ1-2	TGTGCCAGCAGCTTACAGCCGGGGGACTATGGCTACACCTTC	CASSLQPGDYGYTF
-	-	TRBV7-9	TRBJ1-2	TGTGCCAGCAGCTTAACCCCAGGGAGCTATGGCTACACCTTC	CASSLTPGSYGYTF
TRBD2	-	TRBV10-3	TRBJ2-1	TGTGCCATCAGTGACCCCACTGCGGGGGGTGGCGATGAGCAGTTCTTC	CAISDPTAGGGDEQFF
-	-	TRBV12-3/TRBV12-4	TRBJ2-7	TGTGCCAGCAGTTTCCCAGGACAGCGGTACGAGCAGTACTTC	CASSFPGQRYEQYF
-	few	TRBV30	TRBJ2-2	TGTGCCTGGAGTGTCGGGGGGCTTGGCACCGGGGAGCTGTTTTTT	CAWSVGGLGTGELFF
-	few	TRBV7-9	TRBJ2-1	TGTGCCAGCAGCTTAGCGCCGGGGACGAACTACAATGAGCAGTTCTTC	CASSLAPGTNYNEQFF
-	few	TRBV24-1	TRBJ1-5	TGTGCCACCAGTCCCAGGGGCTATAGCAATCAGCCCCAGCATTTT	CATSPRGYSNQPQHF
-	-	TRBV5-5	TRBJ1-1	TGTGCCAGCAGCTTGTGGGAGGACACTGAAGCTTTCTTT	CASSLWEDTEAFF
-	-	TRBV5-1	TRBJ1-4	TGCGCCAGCAGCTCGGAGGGGCCTGAAAAACTGTTTTTT	CASSSEGPEKLFF
-	few	TRBV27	TRBJ1-3	TGTGCCAGCAGTACCCGCGGGGCCTTCGCGAACACCATATATTTT	CASSTRGAFANTIYF
-	few	TRBV12-5	TRBJ1-3	TGTGCTAGTGGTCCAGGGTTTGGAAACACCATATATTTT	CASGPGFGNTIYF
TRBD2	-	TRBV11-1	TRBJ2-1	TGTGCCAGCAGCTTCATACCAGGACTAGCGGGAAACTCCTACAATGAGCAGTTCTTC	CASSFIPGLAGNSYNEQFF
-	-	TRBV20-1	TRBJ2-7	TGCAGTGCTTCACGACCAGCGGGCCCGATCTACGAGCAGTACTTC	CSASRPAGPIYEQYF
-	few	TRBV18	TRBJ1-2	TGTGCCAGCTCACCACAGACCGGCGGCTATGGCTACACCTTC	CASSPQTGGYGYTF
-	-	TRBV20-1	TRBJ2-1	TGCAGTGCTAGTGAACCGGGACCGAGAGACAATGAGCAGTTCTTC	CSASEPGPRDNEQFF
-	few	TRBV25-1	TRBJ1-2	TGTGCCAGCAGTGCCGGGTTGGCCAACTATGGCTACACCTTC	CASSAGLANYGYTF
TRBD2	once	TRBV2	TRBJ2-3	TGTGCCAGCAGACTAGCGACCCACACAGATACGCAGTATTTT	CASRLATHTDTQYF
-	many	TRBV7-9	TRBJ1-1	TGTGCCAGCAGCTTGGAAGGGGGGACTGAAGCTTTCTTT	CASSLEGGTEAFF
TRBD2	-	TRBV5-1	TRBJ2-1	TGCGCCAGCAGCTTGGCCGGAGCGGGAGCTGAGCAGTTCTTC	CASSLAGAGAEQFF
TRBD1	few	TRBV25-1	TRBJ1-4	TGTGCCAGCAGCAACCCGGGACAGGGAGATGAAAAACTGTTTTTT	CASSNPGQGDEKLFF
-	few	TRBV11-2	TRBJ1-3	TGTGCCAGCAGCTTAAGGTCCGTCTCTGGAAACACCATATATTTT	CASSLRSVSGNTIYF
-	-	TRBV6-1	TRBJ1-6	TGTGCCAGCAGTATCCCCGGGGCGTATAATTCACCCCTCCACTTT	CASSIPGAYNSPLHF
-	many	TRBV29-1	TRBJ1-1	TGCAGCGTTGAAACCTCGGGACCGATTAACACTGAAGCTTTCTTT	CSVETSGPINTEAFF
-	-	TRBV10-3	TRBJ1-2	TGTGCCATCAGTGATGAGGACTATGGCTACACCTTC	CAISDEDYGYTF